A single sample gave rise to the 10 T cell receptor beta chains below, sequenced in a study of blood T cells in healthy people across ages. A sample-barcoded 5' primer and a J-beta primer mix were used in a second PCR of about 7 to 12 cycles. TCRdb re-called the 5' RACE reads with MiXCR, one entry per CDR3 protein. The table records over 700,000 distinct CDR3 sequences, more than 20% of them present only once. This sample also appeared in a second study, on T cells of mothers and their children.

The specimen sequenced was blood. The receptors derive from a boy younger than 18 in good health.

This clonotype has a count of ten or more. The chain has TRBV7-2 and TRBJ2-7; no clear D gene. The CDR3 totals 11 residues. Germline CDR1 SGHTA, CDR2 FQGNSA. The germline V and J ends were trimmed by 5 bases and 2 bases, with 4 bases remaining between them. CDR3 sequence reads: CASSGPYEQYF. CDR3 in DNA: TGTGCCAGCAGCGGTCCCTACGAGCAGTACTTC.

This chain connects TRBV11-3 to TRBJ2-1, with 8 bases aligning to TRBD1. The CDR3 is made up of 16 amino acids. Trimming took 5 bases from V and 3 from J; bases not matched to a gene: 9. Germline values: CDR1 SGHNT, CDR2 YENEEA. CDR3: CASSARQGSFYNEQFF. DNA for the CDR3: TGTGCCAGCAGCGCGAGACAGGGGTCCTTCTACAATGAGCAGTTCTTC.

This clonotype occurred many times. At one boundary the junction diverges from the germline segment, which might be a read error. CDR3 DNA: TGTGCCAGCAGCTTAGAGACGAACACTGAAGCTTTCTTT. The encoded protein is CASSLETNTEAFF. The chain links TRBV5-1 to TRBJ1-1; D remains unclear. The germline V gene encodes CDR1 SGHRS and CDR2 YFSETQ. The CDR3 runs 13 residues. The full variable domain, completed using reference TRBV5-1 and TRBJ1-1, is KAGVTQTPRYLIKTRGQQVTLSCSPISGHRSVSWYQQTPGQGLQFLFEYFSETQRNKGNFPGRFSGRQFSNSRSEMNVSTLELGDSALYLCASSLETNTEAFFGQGTRLTVV.

The chain is built from TRBV7-9 and TRBJ1-1; D uncertain. This CDR3 has 12 residues. The germline V gene has CDR1 SEHNR and CDR2 FQNEAQ (reference sequence). V lost 2 bases and J lost 7, with 8 bases in between. The CDR3 coding sequence is TGTGCCAGCAGCTTATCAGATAGTGAAGCTTTCTTT. Translated: CASSLSDSEAFF.

The chain combines TRBV2 with TRBJ2-7, with 9 bases matching TRBD1. This CDR3 is 14 amino acids long. Germline V gene lookup returns CDR1 SNHLY and CDR2 FYNNEI. The trim removed 5 bases at V and 4 bases at J, leaving 6 bases unmatched. The CDR3 coding sequence is TGTGCCAGCAGTTACGGGACAGGGAAGTACGAGCAGTACTTC. The encoded protein is CASSYGTGKYEQYF.

The chain has TRBV4-1 and TRBJ2-3; D uncertain. The germline gives CDR1 MGHRA, CDR2 YSYEKL. The ends were cut back, 0 bases at V and 0 bases at J, with 7 bases in the middle. This CDR3 comprises 15 residues. The CDR3 DNA is TGCGCCAGCAGCCAAGACACAGCGAGCACAGATACGCAGTATTTT. It specifies CASSQDTASTDTQYF.

Concerning this clonotype itself: The missing conserved phenylalanine or tryptophan at the end of this CDR3 makes a read error likely. The chain uses TRBV12-3 or TRBV12-4 and TRBJ2-3; D remains ambiguous. V was cut by 1 base and J by 2 bases, with 4 bases left in between. The CDR3 covers 13 residues. CDR3 region: CASSLGVTDTQYL. The CDR3 coding sequence is TGTGCCAGCAGTTTAGGCGTCACAGATACGCAGTATCTT.

This clonotype was recorded a few times. This rearrangement joins TRBV11-3 to TRBJ1-3, with D possibly matching TRBD1 (6 bases). Germline CDR1 is SGHNT and CDR2 is YENEEA. V shed 8 bases and J shed 3 bases, with 11 bases lying between them. CDR3 length equals 13 residues. CDR3 protein: CASAGGDGNTIYF. CDR3 nucleotides: TGTGCCAGCGCCGGGGGCGATGGAAACACCATATATTTT.

This clonotype showed up just a few times. V usage is TRBV11-2 and J usage is TRBJ2-2, with D unclear. Trimming removed 4 bases at V and 1 base at J, with 10 bases between. Germline loops: CDR1 SGHAT, CDR2 FQNNGV. The CDR3 is made up of 15 amino acids. The CDR3: CASSSTRQNTGELFF. In DNA, the CDR3 is TGTGCCAGCAGCTCTACTCGCCAGAACACCGGGGAGCTGTTTTTT.

The CDR3, as DNA: TGTGCCAGCAGCCAGATCACCCTGGAGACCCAGTACTTC. The encoded protein is CASSQITLETQYF. The chain combines TRBV28 with TRBJ2-5; no firm D call. The germline V gene encodes CDR1 MDHEN and CDR2 SYDVKM. The CDR3 spans 13 residues. The V gene lost 6 bases and the J gene lost 5 bases, with 13 bases spanning the gap.